The 28 T cell receptor beta chains given below trace back to one sample, sequenced in a study of blood T cell repertoires in COVID-19. Generated by immunoSEQ multiplex PCR, the TCRdb table keeps only in-frame clones and is missing some. This sample carries some 360,000 clones, around 87% of them seen once, and the ten largest clones take approximately 2.5%. The sample taken for sequencing was peripheral blood. The receptors derive from a woman in her sixties with COVID-19, enrolled during active disease.

This chain joins TRBV28 and TRBJ1-5; D is unclear. The V end lost 3 bases, the J end lost 5 bases, and 11 bases lay between the germline ends. This CDR3 contains 14 residues. CDR1 MDHEN and CDR2 SYDVKM come from the germline V gene. Here the CDR3 reads CASSLSGAHQPQHF. The CDR3 nucleotides read TGTGCCAGCAGTTTGTCGGGAGCCCATCAGCCCCAGCATTTT. Looking up the rest from reference TRBV28 and TRBJ1-5 gives the full variable domain: DVKVTQSSRYLVKRTGEKVFLECVQDMDHENMFWYRQDPGLGLRLIYFSYDVKMKEKGDIPEGYSVSREKKERFSLILESASTNQTSMYLCASSLSGAHQPQHFGDGTRLSIL.

The V call is TRBV5-4, the J call TRBJ2-6, with D unclear. CDR3 size: 15 residues. Per the germline V gene, CDR1 is SGHNT and CDR2 is YYREEE (reference sequence). Trimming shortened V by 0 bases and J by 1 base, and 5 bases separated the two germline ends. This chain's CDR3 is CASSLAGSGANVLTF. As DNA, the CDR3 is TGTGCCAGCAGCTTGGCAGGATCTGGGGCCAACGTCCTGACTTTC.

The chain carries TRBV28 and TRBJ2-1; 8 bases are a match to TRBD1. The length of the CDR3 is 16 residues. The trim removed 5 bases at V and 2 bases at J, leaving 8 bases unmatched. The germline CDR1 and CDR2 sequences are MDHEN and SYDVKM. CDR3 in DNA: TGTGCCAGCAGTCTACAGACAGGGGTCGCCTACAATGAGCAGTTCTTC. Amino acid sequence: CASSLQTGVAYNEQFF. Complete variable domain (other parts from reference TRBV28 and TRBJ2-1): DVKVTQSSRYLVKRTGEKVFLECVQDMDHENMFWYRQDPGLGLRLIYFSYDVKMKEKGDIPEGYSVSREKKERFSLILESASTNQTSMYLCASSLQTGVAYNEQFFGPGTRLTVL.

This clone was counted between two and nine times. This chain joins TRBV2 and TRBJ2-3; D unresolved. The CDR3 covers 14 residues. Germline CDR1 reads SNHLY; CDR2 reads FYNNEI. Trimming took 7 bases from V and 6 from J, leaving 17 bases between them. The CDR3 sequence is CASTERSPLDTQYF. DNA of the CDR3: TGTGCCAGCACAGAGCGAAGTCCCTTGGATACGCAGTATTTT.

The chain couples TRBV7-9 to TRBJ1-4; 7 bases are a match to TRBD1. This CDR3 comprises 16 residues. Trimming removed 3 bases from V and 4 bases from J; junction bases left unmatched: 8. Per the germline V gene, CDR1 is SEHNR and CDR2 is FQNEAQ (reference sequence). CDR3 region: CASSLTGNSYNEKLFF. CDR3 coding DNA: TGTGCCAGCAGCTTGACAGGGAACTCCTATAATGAAAAACTGTTTTTT.

A few counts support this clone. The chain couples TRBV7-7 to TRBJ1-5, with TRBD1 identical over 9 bases. Per the germline V gene, CDR1 is SSHAT and CDR2 is FNYEAQ (reference sequence). CDR3 length: 19 amino acids. V was clipped by 3 bases and J by 2 bases; unmatched bases: 14. CDR3 sequence: CASSFRSGTGSYGNQPQHF. The CDR3 DNA reads TGTGCCAGCAGCTTCAGATCCGGGACAGGGTCTTATGGCAATCAGCCCCAGCATTTT.

This chain's CDR3 is CAWSGDRVEAFF. The CDR3 bases are TGTGCCTGGAGTGGGGACAGGGTAGAAGCTTTCTTT. The J gene is TRBJ1-1, the V gene TRBV30; 9 bases fit TRBD1. V lost 1 base and J lost 8; bases outside the gene matches: 2. The V gene's germline CDR1 is GTSNPN and CDR2 SVGIG (reference sequence). The CDR3 has 12 residues.

V gene TRBV28 combines with J gene TRBJ1-1; D might be TRBD1 (6 bases). The germline V and J ends were trimmed by 8 bases and 1 base, with 11 bases remaining between them. This CDR3 is built from 13 residues. Germline CDR1 MDHEN, CDR2 SYDVKM. The CDR3 reads CASRRGGNTEAFF. The CDR3 nucleotides read TGTGCCAGCCGGAGGGGGGGGAACACTGAAGCTTTCTTT.

This rearrangement joins TRBV6-6 to TRBJ1-1, with D uncertain. Trimming removed 3 bases from V and 0 bases from J, with 11 bases in between. Germline CDR1 and CDR2: MNHNY and SVGAGI (reference sequence). The CDR3 length is 15 residues. CDR3 nucleotide sequence: TGTGCCAGCAGTTATTCTTTCGGGGTGAACACTGAAGCTTTCTTT. This sequence encodes CASSYSFGVNTEAFF.

This clone was counted between two and nine times. The chain combines TRBV7-9 with TRBJ1-1; D gene unclear. Looked up from germline, CDR1 is SEHNR and CDR2 is FQNEAQ (reference sequence). The V gene lost 5 bases and the J gene lost 3 bases, with 13 bases spanning the gap. The CDR3 has 14 amino acids. Written as DNA, the CDR3 is TGTGCCAGCAGCCCCCACCTCGGGGACACTGAAGCTTTCTTT. Its translation: CASSPHLGDTEAFF.

The V gene is TRBV11-1, the J gene TRBJ1-1; 10 bases map to TRBD1. V was pared by 4 bases and J by 2 bases, with 4 bases of the junction left unmatched. Germline loops: CDR1 SGHAT, CDR2 FQDESV (reference sequence). The CDR3 has 15 amino acids. The chain's CDR3 is CASSSGQGGNTEAFF. For the CDR3, the DNA is TGTGCCAGCAGCTCCGGACAGGGGGGAAACACTGAAGCTTTCTTT.

The CDR3 DNA follows: TGTGCCAGCAGTTTCCTAGGACAGGGGGTCCATGGCTACACCTTC. Translation gives CASSFLGQGVHGYTF. J is TRBJ1-2 and V is TRBV28; TRBD1 matches at 10 bases. This CDR3 has 15 residues. Germline CDR1 MDHEN, CDR2 SYDVKM. Trimming removed 3 bases from V and 6 bases from J; junction bases left unmatched: 7.

The V and J genes are TRBV6-1 and TRBJ2-5; weak D call: TRBD2 (6 bases). The CDR3 spans 14 residues. Germline V lookup: CDR1 MNHNS, CDR2 SASEGT. V shed 1 base and J shed 5 bases, with 11 bases lying between them. The CDR3 bases are TGTGCCAGCAGTGAAGGGGGGGTGCAGGAGACCCAGTACTTC. Its translation is CASSEGGVQETQYF.

The chain links TRBV5-1 to TRBJ1-2; 11 nucleotides match TRBD1. The germline V gene encodes CDR1 SGHRS and CDR2 YFSETQ. Trimming at V came to 3 bases and at J to 7 bases, leaving 14 bases not matched to a gene. The CDR3 totals 17 residues. This CDR3 reads CASSSSSMDRGQGGYTF. DNA of the CDR3: TGCGCCAGCAGCTCGAGCTCTATGGACAGGGGGCAAGGTGGCTACACCTTC.

The gene calls are TRBV4-1 and TRBJ1-2, with a possible D match to TRBD1 (5 bases). This CDR3 has 14 amino acids. Deletions cut 3 bases from V and 1 base from J, with 9 bases between. Germline V lookup: CDR1 MGHRA, CDR2 YSYEKL. Here the CDR3 reads CASSQGGGNYGYTF. The CDR3 bases are TGCGCCAGCAGCCAGGGGGGGGGTAACTATGGCTACACCTTC.

The chain couples TRBV25-1 to TRBJ2-7; tentative D call: TRBD1 (6 bases). This CDR3 has 12 residues. Per germline, CDR1 MGHDK and CDR2 SYGVNS. With 2 bases removed from V and 4 bases from J, the gap between germline ends came to 6 bases. The CDR3 bases are TGTGCCAGCAGTGAACAGGGGTACGAGCAGTACTTC. Translated: CASSEQGYEQYF.

The chain uses TRBV7-9 and TRBJ2-1; 10 positions match TRBD2. The length of the CDR3 is 14 residues. Germline assignment: CDR1 SEHNR and CDR2 FQNEAQ (reference sequence). The trim removed 4 bases at V and 4 bases at J, leaving 1 base unmatched. The CDR3 DNA sequence: TGTGCCAGCAGCTCGGGACTAGCGTACAATGAGCAGTTCTTC. Translated, it gives CASSSGLAYNEQFF.

By frequency in the sample, this clone is medium-sized (0.01 to 0.1%). V gene TRBV19 combines with J gene TRBJ1-5, with TRBD1 matching over 10 bases. CDR1 and CDR2 (germline): LNHDA, SQIVND (reference sequence). Unmatched junction bases numbered 7, after V lost 6 bases and J lost 2 bases. The CDR3 sequence is 16 residues long. CDR3 in DNA: TGTGCCAGTAGAGCCGGGACAGGGGTTGGCAATCAGCCCCAGCATTTT. This encodes CASRAGTGVGNQPQHF.

This chain links TRBV3-1 (or the pseudogene TRBV3-2) with TRBJ1-2, with D possibly TRBD1 on 5 matching bases. V was clipped by 6 bases and J by 0 bases, with 17 bases between them. Per the germline V gene, CDR1 is LGHDT and CDR2 is YNNKEL (reference sequence). This CDR3 is 16 amino acids long. The CDR3 DNA reads TGTGCCAGCAGTCCGTTCGGGGGAAGGCCTAACTATGGCTACACCTTC. It yields the protein CASSPFGGRPNYGYTF.

This chain links TRBV5-5 with TRBJ1-1; possible D gene TRBD1, 6 bases. The germline CDR1 and CDR2 sequences are SGHKS and YYEKEE (reference sequence). Trimming cost V 2 bases and J 0 bases, with 14 bases left between them. The CDR3 loop spans 16 amino acids. In nucleotides, the CDR3 is TGTGCCAGCAGCTTTTTTTTAGGACAGTTGAACACTGAAGCTTTCTTT. It translates to CASSFFLGQLNTEAFF.

The rearrangement uses TRBV4-1 and TRBJ2-1, with D tentatively TRBD2 (5 bases). The ends were cut back, 4 bases at V and 5 bases at J, with 15 bases in the middle. Germline CDR1 and CDR2: MGHRA and YSYEKL. CDR3 size: 15 residues. CDR3 sequence: CASSPAGVTHNEQFF. CDR3 DNA: TGCGCCAGCAGCCCCGCCGGGGTCACACACAATGAGCAGTTCTTC.

The chain joins TRBV3-1 (or the pseudogene TRBV3-2) to TRBJ2-7, with D possibly being TRBD2 (6 bases). Germline V gene sequence: CDR1 LGHDT, CDR2 YNNKEL (reference sequence). CDR3 length equals 14 residues. V was shortened by 1 base and J by 2 bases, with 9 bases between the two germline ends. The CDR3 sequence is CASSQVTGAYEQYF. Here the CDR3 DNA reads TGTGCCAGCAGCCAAGTGACGGGGGCCTACGAGCAGTACTTC.

V is TRBV5-1 and J is TRBJ2-7; 7 bases match TRBD1. This CDR3 is built from 14 residues. Losses at the gene ends were 4 bases for V and 2 bases for J; bases not matched to a gene: 6. Germline-derived CDR1 and CDR2 are SGHRS and YFSETQ. CDR3 residues: CASSVDRVTYEQYF. The DNA of the CDR3 is TGCGCCAGCAGCGTTGACAGGGTCACCTACGAGCAGTACTTC.

This clone was seen once. The CDR3 region is CASSDSTWNNQPQHF. The DNA for the CDR3 is TGTGCCAGCAGTGACTCGACTTGGAACAATCAGCCCCAGCATTTT. The chain carries TRBV6-4 and TRBJ1-5; D unclear. This CDR3 is 15 amino acids long. With 0 bases removed from V and 3 bases from J, the gap between germline ends came to 9 bases. Germline CDR1 and CDR2: MRHNA and SNTAGT.

This chain connects TRBV7-9 to TRBJ1-5; maybe TRBD1 (6 bases). This CDR3 spans 17 amino acids. In germline, CDR1 is SEHNR, CDR2 FQNEAQ (reference sequence). Trimming left V 5 bases short and J 7 bases short, with 24 bases between. The CDR3, as DNA: TGTGCCAGCAGCCAATCCGGGTTACAGGGTTGGTCACAGCCCCAGCATTTT. This translates into CASSQSGLQGWSQPQHF.

This chain connects TRBV29-1 to TRBJ2-5, with a possible D match to TRBD2 (6 bases). V gave up 8 bases and J gave up 4 bases, with 17 bases separating them. This CDR3 has 13 residues. Germline V gene sequence: CDR1 SQVTM, CDR2 ANQGSEA. The CDR3 region is CSFFSGVRETQYF. The CDR3 DNA is TGCAGCTTTTTCTCGGGGGTACGAGAGACCCAGTACTTC.

This chain links TRBV5-1 with TRBJ1-1; D ambiguous. This CDR3 comprises 15 residues. V lost 4 bases, J lost 0 bases, and 13 bases lay in between. Germline assignment: CDR1 SGHRS and CDR2 YFSETQ. The chain's CDR3 is CASSLRGDMNTEAFF. As DNA, the CDR3 is TGCGCCAGCAGCCTCCGGGGAGATATGAACACTGAAGCTTTCTTT.

The V call is TRBV5-8, the J call TRBJ1-2, with a possible D match to TRBD1 (5 bases). Germline-derived CDR1 and CDR2 are SGHTS and YDEGEE. This CDR3 region has 16 residues. The V end lost 6 bases, the J end lost 4 bases, and 22 bases lay between the germline ends. This chain's CDR3 is CASTLGGIRASYGYTF. DNA for the CDR3: TGTGCCAGCACCCTGGGGGGGATCAGAGCGTCCTATGGCTACACCTTC. The full variable domain, completed using reference TRBV5-8 and TRBJ1-2, is EAGVTQSPTHLIKTRGQQATLRCSPISGHTSVYWYQQALGLGLQFLLWYDEGEERNRGNFPPRFSGRQFPNYSSELNVNALELEDSALYLCASTLGGIRASYGYTFGSGTRLTVV.